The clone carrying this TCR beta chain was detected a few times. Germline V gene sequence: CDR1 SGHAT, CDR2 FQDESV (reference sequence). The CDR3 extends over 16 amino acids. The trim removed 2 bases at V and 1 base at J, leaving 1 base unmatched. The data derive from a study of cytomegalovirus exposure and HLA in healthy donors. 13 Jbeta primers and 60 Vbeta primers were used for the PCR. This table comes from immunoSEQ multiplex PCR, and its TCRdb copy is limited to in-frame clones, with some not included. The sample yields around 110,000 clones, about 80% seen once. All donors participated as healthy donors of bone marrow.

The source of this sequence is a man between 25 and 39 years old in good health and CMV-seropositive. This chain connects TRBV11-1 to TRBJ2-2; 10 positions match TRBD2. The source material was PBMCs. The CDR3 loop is CASSLRLAGNTGELFF. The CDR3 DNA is TGTGCCAGCAGCTTACGACTAGCGGGGAACACCGGGGAGCTGTTTTTT.